This T cell receptor beta chain was captured in a study of yellow fever vaccine responses in identical twins. General study points: Twin vaccine T cell responses reportedly seemed partly convergent, partly personalized.

TCRdb passed the RT-PCR reads through MiXCR, listing each CDR3 protein once. The profile shows about 2,500 distinct CDR3 sequences, approximately 87% of them singletons. A remark on this clonotype: Its cognate antigen is unknown.

Germline assignment: CDR1 PRHDT and CDR2 FYEKMQ (reference sequence). The CDR3 length is 14 residues. Trimming removed 6 bases from V and 3 bases from J; junction bases left unmatched: 1. Here the sequenced sample was T cells from blood (PBMCs), unsorted or a sorted subset (not recorded which), taken before or after yellow fever vaccination (not recorded which). The rearrangement joins TRBV13 to TRBJ2-1; the match to TRBD2 covers 11 bases. The sequence was obtained from a woman between 18 and 29 years old who received the yellow fever vaccine. This CDR3 is CASRGTSGYNEQFF. CDR3 sequence (DNA): TGTGCCAGCAGGGGGACTAGCGGCTACAATGAGCAGTTCTTC.